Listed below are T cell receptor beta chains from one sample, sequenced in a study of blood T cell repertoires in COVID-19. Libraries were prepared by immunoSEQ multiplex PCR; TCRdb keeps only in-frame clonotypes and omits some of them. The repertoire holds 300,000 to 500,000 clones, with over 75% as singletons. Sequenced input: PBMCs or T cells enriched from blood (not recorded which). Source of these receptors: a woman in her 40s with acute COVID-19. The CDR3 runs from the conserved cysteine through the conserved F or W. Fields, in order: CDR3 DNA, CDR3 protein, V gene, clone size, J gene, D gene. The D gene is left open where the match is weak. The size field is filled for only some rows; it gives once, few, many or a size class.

TGTGCCAGCAGCTTGGGGTACGAATTACCGGGACTAGCGGGGTACGAGCAGTTCTTC,CASSLGYELPGLAGYEQFF,TRBV11-3,.,TRBJ2-1,TRBD2
TGTGCCAGTAGTATGTTGGCAGGAACCTACGAGCAGTACTTC,CASSMLAGTYEQYF,TRBV19,.,TRBJ2-7,.
TGTGCCACCAGTGATTTATGGGGACAATATAGCAATCAGCCCCAGCATTTT,CATSDLWGQYSNQPQHF,TRBV24-1,once,TRBJ1-5,.
TGTGCCAGCAGCCCTGTGGGGGCAGGGGAGACCCAGTACTTC,CASSPVGAGETQYF,TRBV7-9,.,TRBJ2-5,.
TGTGCCAGCAGCTTAGCGCGGACGGGACAGGGGTGGTTAATGGGGGAGACCCAGTACTTC,CASSLARTGQGWLMGETQYF,TRBV7-8,.,TRBJ2-5,TRBD1
TGTGCCAGCAGCTTTAGACTAGCGGGGGTGGGAGATACGCAGTATTTT,CASSFRLAGVGDTQYF,TRBV7-2,.,TRBJ2-3,TRBD2
TGCAGCGTTCTTACAGGGGCTGACTATGGCTACACCTTC,CSVLTGADYGYTF,TRBV29-1,.,TRBJ1-2,TRBD1
TGTGCCAGCAGCCAAACCGGGACATCTAATGAAAAACTGTTTTTT,CASSQTGTSNEKLFF,TRBV4-2,once,TRBJ1-4,.
TGTGCCTGGAGTAGGGACTACGCCCCAGATACGCAGTATTTT,CAWSRDYAPDTQYF,TRBV30,.,TRBJ2-3,TRBD2
TGCGCCAGCAGCTTGGGCCCAGGGTCCTATAATTCACCCCTCCACTTT,CASSLGPGSYNSPLHF,TRBV5-1,.,TRBJ1-6,.
TGTGCCACCAGCACAGAGGGAGGGCCCAATCAGCCCCAGCATTTT,CATSTEGGPNQPQHF,TRBV15,.,TRBJ1-5,.
TGTGCCAGCTCGATCGCCGGGGACAGCCCTTTCTTT,CASSIAGDSPFF,TRBV18,once,TRBJ1-1,TRBD1
TGTGCCAGCAGCTTACTTAGCGGGGGCGCAGATACGCAGTATTTT,CASSLLSGGADTQYF,TRBV7-6,.,TRBJ2-3,TRBD2
TGTGCCAGCTCACCCGGGGGTCCGGGCACAGATACGCAGTATTTT,CASSPGGPGTDTQYF,TRBV18,once,TRBJ2-3,.
TGTGCCAGCAGCCTCTTGGGGGCCCACGAGCAGTACTTC,CASSLLGAHEQYF,TRBV7-9,.,TRBJ2-7,.
TGTGCCAGCAGCTCACACGACACTGAAGCTTTCTTT,CASSSHDTEAFF,TRBV3-1/TRBV3-2,.,TRBJ1-1,.
TGTGCCAGCAGTGCTTCCCCGGGGGGGGTAGAGTCACCCCTCCACTTT,CASSASPGGVESPLHF,TRBV6-1,.,TRBJ1-6,.
TGTGCCAGTAGTCCCGGACTGGCAGGTGAGCAGTTCTTC,CASSPGLAGEQFF,TRBV19,.,TRBJ2-1,.
TGTGCCATCGGCGACAAATACACTGAAGCTTTCTTT,CAIGDKYTEAFF,TRBV10-3,.,TRBJ1-1,.
TGTGCCAGCAGCCAGAGTACTAGCGGGCAACAAGAGACCCAGTACTTC,CASSQSTSGQQETQYF,TRBV4-2,.,TRBJ2-5,TRBD2
TGCGCCAGCAGCCGGGAATCCAAGATGTTCTTC,CASSRESKMFF,TRBV10-1,.,TRBJ2-1,.
TGTGCCAGCAGCCAAGAGTGGACAGGGGGCACCGGGGAGCTGTTTTTT,CASSQEWTGGTGELFF,TRBV3-1/TRBV3-2,.,TRBJ2-2,TRBD1
TGTGCCAGTAGTATCGCGCGTGGGGCAGGCGTCGTTAGCAATCAGCCCCAGCATTTT,CASSIARGAGVVSNQPQHF,TRBV19,.,TRBJ1-5,.
TGTGCCAGGGCGACGGGTCGAAAAACTGAAGCTTTCTTT,CARATGRKTEAFF,TRBV2,.,TRBJ1-1,.
TGTGCCAGCAGACGCGGGACAGTGAACACTGAAGCTTTCTTT,CASRRGTVNTEAFF,TRBV6-5,few,TRBJ1-1,TRBD1
TGTGCCAGCAGTGAAGCTTCGGGACAGGGACTCGAGCAGTACTTC,CASSEASGQGLEQYF,TRBV6-1,once,TRBJ2-7,TRBD1
TGTGCCAGCAGTTTCATCGAGCGTGGTGAGCAGTTCTTC,CASSFIERGEQFF,TRBV12-3/TRBV12-4,.,TRBJ2-1,.